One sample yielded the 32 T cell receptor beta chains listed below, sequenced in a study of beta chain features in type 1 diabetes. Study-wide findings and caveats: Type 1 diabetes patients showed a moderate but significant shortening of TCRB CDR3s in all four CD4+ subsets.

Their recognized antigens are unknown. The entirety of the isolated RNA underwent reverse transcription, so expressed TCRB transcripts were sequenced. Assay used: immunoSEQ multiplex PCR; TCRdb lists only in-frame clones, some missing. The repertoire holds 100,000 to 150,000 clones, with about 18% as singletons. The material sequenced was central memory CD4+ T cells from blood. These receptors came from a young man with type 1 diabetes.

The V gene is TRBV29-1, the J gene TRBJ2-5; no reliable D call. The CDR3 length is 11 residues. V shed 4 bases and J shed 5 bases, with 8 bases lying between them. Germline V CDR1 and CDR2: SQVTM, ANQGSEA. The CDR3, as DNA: TGCAGCGTTGTTGGCGAGGAGACCCAGTACTTC. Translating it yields CSVVGEETQYF.

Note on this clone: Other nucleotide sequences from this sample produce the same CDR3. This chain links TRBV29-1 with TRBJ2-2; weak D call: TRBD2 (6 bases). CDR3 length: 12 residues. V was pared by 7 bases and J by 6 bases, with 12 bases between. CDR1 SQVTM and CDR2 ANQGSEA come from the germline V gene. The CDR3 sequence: CSGRVGAGELFF. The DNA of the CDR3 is TGCAGCGGGAGGGTGGGGGCCGGGGAGCTGTTTTTT.

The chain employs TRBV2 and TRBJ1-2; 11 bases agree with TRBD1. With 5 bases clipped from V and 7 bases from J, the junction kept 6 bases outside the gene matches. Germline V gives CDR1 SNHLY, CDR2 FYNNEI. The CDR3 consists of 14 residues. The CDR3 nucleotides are TGTGCCAGCAGTCCCTCGGGACAGGGGGTTGGCTACACCTTC. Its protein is CASSPSGQGVGYTF.

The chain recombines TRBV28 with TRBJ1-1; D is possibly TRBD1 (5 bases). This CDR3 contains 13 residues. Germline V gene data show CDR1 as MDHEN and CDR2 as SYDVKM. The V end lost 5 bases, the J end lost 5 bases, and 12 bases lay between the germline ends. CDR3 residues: CASSGPGRTEAFF. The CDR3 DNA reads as TGTGCCAGCAGTGGTCCGGGACGGACTGAAGCTTTCTTT.

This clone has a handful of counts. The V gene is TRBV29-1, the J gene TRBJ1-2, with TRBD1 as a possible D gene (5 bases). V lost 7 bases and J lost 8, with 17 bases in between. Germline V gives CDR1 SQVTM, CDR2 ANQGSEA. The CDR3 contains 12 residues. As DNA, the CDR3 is TGCAGCGCCTCTCGGGTTGGGGACGGCTACACCTTC. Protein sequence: CSASRVGDGYTF. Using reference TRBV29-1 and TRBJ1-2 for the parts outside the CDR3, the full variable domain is SAVISQKPSRDICQRGTSLTIQCQVDSQVTMMFWYRQQPGQSLTLIATANQGSEATYESGFVIDKFPISRPNLTFSTLTVSNMSPEDSSIYLCSASRVGDGYTFGSGTRLTVV.

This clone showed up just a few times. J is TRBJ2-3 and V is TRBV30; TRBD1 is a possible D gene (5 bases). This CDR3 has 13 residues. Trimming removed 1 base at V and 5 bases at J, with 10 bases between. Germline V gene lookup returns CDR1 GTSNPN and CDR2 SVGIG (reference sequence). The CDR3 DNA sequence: TGTGCCTGGAGTGCTAACAGGCTAGATACGCAGTATTTT. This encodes CAWSANRLDTQYF.

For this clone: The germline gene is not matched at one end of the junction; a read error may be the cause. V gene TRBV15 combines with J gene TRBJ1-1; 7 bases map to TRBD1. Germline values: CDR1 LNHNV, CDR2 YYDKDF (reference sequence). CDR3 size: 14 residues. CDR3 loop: CATSRTGQNAEAFF. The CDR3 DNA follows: TGTGCCACCAGCAGAACGGGACAGAACGCTGAAGCTTTCTTT.

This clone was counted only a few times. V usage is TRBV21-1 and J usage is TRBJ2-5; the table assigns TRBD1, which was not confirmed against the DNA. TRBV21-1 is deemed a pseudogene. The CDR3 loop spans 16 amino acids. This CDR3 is CASSKRSGTPQETQYF. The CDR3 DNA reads TGTGCCAGCAGCAAAAGATCCGGGACACCCCAAGAGACCCAGTACTTC.

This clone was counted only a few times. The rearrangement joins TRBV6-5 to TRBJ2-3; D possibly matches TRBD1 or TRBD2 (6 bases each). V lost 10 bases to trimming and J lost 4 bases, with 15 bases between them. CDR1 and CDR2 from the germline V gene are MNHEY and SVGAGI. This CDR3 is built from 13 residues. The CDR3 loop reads CATRRGPADTQYF. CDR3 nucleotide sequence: TGTGCCACCCGACGGGGGCCGGCAGATACGCAGTATTTT.

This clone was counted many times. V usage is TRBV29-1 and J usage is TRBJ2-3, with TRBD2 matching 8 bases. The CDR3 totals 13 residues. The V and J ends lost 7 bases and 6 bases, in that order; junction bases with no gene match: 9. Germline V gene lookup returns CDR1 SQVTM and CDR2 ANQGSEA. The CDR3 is CSADRGGTDTQYF. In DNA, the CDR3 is TGCAGCGCGGATCGGGGGGGGACCGATACGCAGTATTTT.

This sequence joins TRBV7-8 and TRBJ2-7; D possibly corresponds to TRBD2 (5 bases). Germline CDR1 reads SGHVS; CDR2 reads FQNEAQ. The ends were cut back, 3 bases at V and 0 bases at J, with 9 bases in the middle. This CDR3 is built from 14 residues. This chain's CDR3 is CASSLGEVSYEQYF. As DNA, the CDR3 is TGTGCCAGCAGCTTGGGAGAAGTCTCCTACGAGCAGTACTTC.

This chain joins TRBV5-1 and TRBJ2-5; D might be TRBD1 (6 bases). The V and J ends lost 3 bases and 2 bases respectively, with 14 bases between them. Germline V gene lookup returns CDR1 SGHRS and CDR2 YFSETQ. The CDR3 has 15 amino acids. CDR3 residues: CASSSRTEGQETQYF. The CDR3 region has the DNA TGCGCCAGCAGCTCTCGGACAGAAGGGCAAGAGACCCAGTACTTC.

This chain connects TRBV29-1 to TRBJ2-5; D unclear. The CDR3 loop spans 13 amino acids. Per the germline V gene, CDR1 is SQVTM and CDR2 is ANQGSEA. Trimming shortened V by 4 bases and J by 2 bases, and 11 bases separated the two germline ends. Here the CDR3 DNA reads TGCAGCGTTGCAGCGACCTCTCAAGAGACCCAGTACTTC. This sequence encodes CSVAATSQETQYF.

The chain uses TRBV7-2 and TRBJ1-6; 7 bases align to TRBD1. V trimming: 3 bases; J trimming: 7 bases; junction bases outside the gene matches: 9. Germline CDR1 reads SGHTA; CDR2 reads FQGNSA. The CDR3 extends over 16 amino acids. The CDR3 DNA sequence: TGTGCCAGCAGCTTTGTGGGACAGTTGGCGAATTCACCCCTCCACTTT. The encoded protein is CASSFVGQLANSPLHF.

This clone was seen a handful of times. The CDR3 DNA sequence: TGTGCCAGCAGCCAAGATTTGGAGGGACTCTACAATGAGCAGTTCTTC. Translation gives CASSQDLEGLYNEQFF. The chain links TRBV4-2 to TRBJ2-1; maybe TRBD2 (6 bases). The V gene's germline CDR1 is LGHNA and CDR2 YNFKEQ. V shed 0 bases and J shed 3 bases, with 12 bases lying between them. This CDR3 has 16 residues.

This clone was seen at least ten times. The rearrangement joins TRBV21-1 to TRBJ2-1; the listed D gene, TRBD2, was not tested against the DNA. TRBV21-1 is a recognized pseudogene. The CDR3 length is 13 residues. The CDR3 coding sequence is TGTGCCAGCGTAGCGGTTTCCTACAATGAGCAGTTCTTC. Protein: CASVAVSYNEQFF.

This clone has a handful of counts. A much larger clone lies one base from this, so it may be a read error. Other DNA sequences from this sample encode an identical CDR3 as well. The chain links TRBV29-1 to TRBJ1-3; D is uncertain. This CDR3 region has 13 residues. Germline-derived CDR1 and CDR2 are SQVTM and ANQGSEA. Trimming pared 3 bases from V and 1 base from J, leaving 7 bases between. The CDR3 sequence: CSVDKVSGNTIYF. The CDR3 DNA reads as TGCAGCGTTGATAAGGTTTCTGGAAACACCATATATTTT.

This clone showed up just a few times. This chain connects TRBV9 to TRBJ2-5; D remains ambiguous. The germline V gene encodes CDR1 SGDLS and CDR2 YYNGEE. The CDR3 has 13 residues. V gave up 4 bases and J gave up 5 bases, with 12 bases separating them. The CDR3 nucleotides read TGTGCCAGCAGCTCCTCAGTTCGCGAGACCCAGTACTTC. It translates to CASSSSVRETQYF.

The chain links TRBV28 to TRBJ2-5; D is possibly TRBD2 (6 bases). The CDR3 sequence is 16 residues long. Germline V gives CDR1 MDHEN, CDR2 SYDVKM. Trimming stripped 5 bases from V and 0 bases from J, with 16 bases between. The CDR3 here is CASSPLGAGNQETQYF. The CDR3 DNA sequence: TGTGCCAGCAGTCCCCTTGGGGCGGGAAACCAAGAGACCCAGTACTTC. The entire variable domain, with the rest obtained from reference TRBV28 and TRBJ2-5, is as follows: DVKVTQSSRYLVKRTGEKVFLECVQDMDHENMFWYRQDPGLGLRLIYFSYDVKMKEKGDIPEGYSVSREKKERFSLILESASTNQTSMYLCASSPLGAGNQETQYFGPGTRLLVL.

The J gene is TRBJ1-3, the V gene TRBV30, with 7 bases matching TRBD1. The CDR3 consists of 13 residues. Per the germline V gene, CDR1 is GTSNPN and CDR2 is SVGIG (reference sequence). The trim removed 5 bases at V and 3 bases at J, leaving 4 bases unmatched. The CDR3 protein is CAWDRARGNTIYF. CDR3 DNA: TGTGCCTGGGACAGGGCTCGTGGAAACACCATATATTTT.

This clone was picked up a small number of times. CDR3: CASSLTFPGELFF. The CDR3 coding sequence is TGTGCCAGTAGTCTAACATTCCCCGGGGAGCTGTTTTTT. V and J are TRBV19 and TRBJ2-2, with D unresolved. The germline CDR1 and CDR2 sequences are LNHDA and SQIVND (reference sequence). V was trimmed by 5 bases and J by 6 bases, leaving 10 bases between them. The CDR3 extends over 13 amino acids.

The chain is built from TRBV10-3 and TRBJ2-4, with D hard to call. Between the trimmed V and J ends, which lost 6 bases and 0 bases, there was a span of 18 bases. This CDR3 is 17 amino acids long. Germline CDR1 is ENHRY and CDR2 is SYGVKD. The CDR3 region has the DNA TGTGCCATCAGCCCCAACGACGGTACTCTAGCCAAAAACATTCAGTACTTC. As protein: CAISPNDGTLAKNIQYF.

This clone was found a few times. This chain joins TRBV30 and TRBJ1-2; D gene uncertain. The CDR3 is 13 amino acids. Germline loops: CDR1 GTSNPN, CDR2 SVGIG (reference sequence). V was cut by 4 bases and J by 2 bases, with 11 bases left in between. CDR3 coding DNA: TGTGCCTGGAAAGGTGAAGGAAACTATGGCTACACCTTC. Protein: CAWKGEGNYGYTF.

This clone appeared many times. For the CDR3, the DNA is TGTGCCAGCTCACCAGGCAGGGACGAAAAACTGTTTTTT. Its translation: CASSPGRDEKLFF. The chain employs TRBV18 and TRBJ1-4, with D maybe TRBD1 (5 bases). Germline CDR1 KGHSH, CDR2 LQKENI. Trimming took 2 bases from V and 8 from J, leaving 9 bases between them. This CDR3 spans 13 amino acids.

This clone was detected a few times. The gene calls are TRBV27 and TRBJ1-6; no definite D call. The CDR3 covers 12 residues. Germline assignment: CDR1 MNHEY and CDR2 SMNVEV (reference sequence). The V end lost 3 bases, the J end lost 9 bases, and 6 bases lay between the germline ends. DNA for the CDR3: TGTGCCAGCAGTTTCCGCGGTTCACCCCTCCACTTT. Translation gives CASSFRGSPLHF.

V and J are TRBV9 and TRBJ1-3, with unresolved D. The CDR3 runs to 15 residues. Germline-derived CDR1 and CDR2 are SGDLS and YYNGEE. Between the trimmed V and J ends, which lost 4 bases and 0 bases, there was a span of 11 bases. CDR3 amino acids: CASSPPRGSGNTIYF. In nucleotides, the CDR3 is TGTGCCAGCAGCCCCCCGCGGGGCTCTGGAAACACCATATATTTT.

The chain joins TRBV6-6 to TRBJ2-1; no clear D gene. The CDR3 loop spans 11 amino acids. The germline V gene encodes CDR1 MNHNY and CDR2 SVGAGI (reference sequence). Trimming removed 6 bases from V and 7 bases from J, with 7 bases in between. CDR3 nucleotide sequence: TGTGCCAGCAGGTTACGGAATGAGCAGTTCTTC. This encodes CASRLRNEQFF.

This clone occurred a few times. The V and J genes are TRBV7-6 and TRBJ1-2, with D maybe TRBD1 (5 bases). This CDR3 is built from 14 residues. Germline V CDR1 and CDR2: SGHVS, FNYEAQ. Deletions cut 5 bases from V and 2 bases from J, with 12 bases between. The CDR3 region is CASSPVSGNYGYTF. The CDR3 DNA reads TGTGCCAGCAGCCCCGTATCAGGGAACTATGGCTACACCTTC.

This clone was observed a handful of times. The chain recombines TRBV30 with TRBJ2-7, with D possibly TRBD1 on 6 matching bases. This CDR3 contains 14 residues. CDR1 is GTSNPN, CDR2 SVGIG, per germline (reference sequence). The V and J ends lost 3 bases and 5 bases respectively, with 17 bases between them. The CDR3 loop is CAWSATQGYHEQYF. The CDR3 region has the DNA TGTGCCTGGAGCGCGACCCAGGGGTACCACGAGCAGTACTTC.

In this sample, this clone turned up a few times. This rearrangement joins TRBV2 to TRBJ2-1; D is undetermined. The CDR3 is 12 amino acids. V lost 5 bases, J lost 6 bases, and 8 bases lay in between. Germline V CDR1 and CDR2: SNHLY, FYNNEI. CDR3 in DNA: TGTGCCAGCAGTTACACTCTCAATGAGCAGTTCTTC. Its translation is CASSYTLNEQFF.

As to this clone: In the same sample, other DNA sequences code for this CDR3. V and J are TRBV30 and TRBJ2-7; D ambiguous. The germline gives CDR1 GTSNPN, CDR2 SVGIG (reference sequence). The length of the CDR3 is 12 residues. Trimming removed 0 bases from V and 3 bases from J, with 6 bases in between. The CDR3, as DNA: TGTGCCTGGAGTGTCGGCGGCTACGAGCAGTACTTC. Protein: CAWSVGGYEQYF.

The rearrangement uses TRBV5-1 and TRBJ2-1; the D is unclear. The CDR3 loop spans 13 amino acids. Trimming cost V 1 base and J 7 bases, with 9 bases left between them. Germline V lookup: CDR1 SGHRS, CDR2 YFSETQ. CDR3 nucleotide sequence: TGCGCCAGCAGCTTGTCCCCGAGGAATGAGCAGTTCTTC. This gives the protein CASSLSPRNEQFF.